Included here is one T cell receptor beta chain sequence, with context. No antigen is known for it. Base-call qualities are not available, and no considerably larger clone is one nucleotide away. This sample is drawn from a study of Ad26.COV2.S vaccination and SARS-CoV-2 variants (dated by TCRdb to the early 2020s). Regarding the research as a whole: Donors in the vaccine arm were drawn from COV1001, a multicentre, randomized, double-blind, placebo-controlled phase I-IIa trial testing Ad26.COV2.S in healthy adults. A total of 32 samples were included in the TCR-sequenced set, comprising around 19 Ad26.COV2.S vaccine recipients, 5 placebo recipients and 8 SARS-CoV-2 convalescent individuals. Ad26.COV2.S was given intramuscularly at 5x10^10 or 1x10^11 viral particles, as a single shot or as two shots 56 days apart. Participants in the trial were split at random into five groups of five each, receiving low-dose or high-dose Ad26.COV2.S once or twice, or else placebo on both occasions. Blinding of investigators to trial group allocation was maintained during experiments and outcome assessment. The specificity and breadth of SARS-CoV-2-reactive T cell receptors after Ad26.COV2.S vaccination were assessed by TCRbeta repertoire sequencing.

The immunoSEQ Assay was used to sequence TCRbeta CDR3 regions. After extraction, genomic DNA underwent amplification by bias-controlled multiplex PCR, followed by high-throughput sequencing. On the study's bioinformatics: To quantify the absolute abundance of each unique TCRbeta CDR3 region, sequences were collapsed and filtered. T cell fraction was estimated by normalizing TCRbeta template counts to usable DNA, with usable DNA measured through amplification of reference genes found in all nucleated cells. Repertoire TCRs were annotated as SARS-CoV-2-specific by exact matching of V gene, CDR3 amino acid sequence and J gene to a known reactive TCR set. The reference SARS-CoV-2 TCR set was obtained from MIRA and was filtered for enrichment in COVID-19-positive ImmuneCODE repertoires, whereby public or cross-reactive TCRs were removed. Using the MIRA antigens, annotated TCRs were further analysed by specific ORF or by position within an ORF. Depth was the summed frequency of annotated unique rearrangements, while breadth was defined as annotated unique rearrangements over total unique productive rearrangements. Two-sided Wilcoxon rank-sum tests were applied when comparing TCR breadth between groups. TCRdb took over this immuneACCESS table, retaining in-frame rearrangements with V and J assigned. Such tables are incomplete; in checked studies, under half of the missing clones stem from an unresolved V gene, and the remainder is unexplained. V, J and clone size were drawn from that table, and D and trimming were deduced from the DNA. The sample table holds about 390,000 clones, of which around 92% were seen once. The leading ten clones occupy approximately 1.6% of the sample.

The investigation overall reported the following: Substantial breadth of spike-specific CD8+ and CD4+ T cell responses was reported after vaccination. Ad26.COV2.S recipients had higher spike-specific TCR breadth than placebo recipients (P = 0.0014). The authors noted that the TCR breadth and depth analyses may have underestimated total T cell responses. Vaccine and placebo recipients had comparable non-spike TCR breadth, which fits with the vaccine containing only spike. The study was not powered for comparison of responses between vaccine doses or regimens.

The treatment or condition tag for this specimen amounts to: about 20 received Ad26.COV2.S at low or high dose, single or two shots; about 5 received placebo; per-sample allocation not given. Repertoires of vaccine and placebo recipients were sequenced from samples collected on day 63 after the first injection. Between 29 July and 7 August 2020, Cohort 1b enrolled 20 to 30 adults aged 18-55 years at one site in Boston, USA. As a vaccine, Ad26.COV2.S was a replication-incompetent adenovirus type 26 vector that expressed a prefusion-stabilized SARS-CoV-2 spike protein derived from the original Wuhan strain. The source material was peripheral blood, sampled in a trial of Ad26.COV2.S vaccine versus placebo. This receptor was taken from a person between 18 and 65 years old who received the Ad26.COV2.S COVID-19 vaccine or a placebo.

The CDR3 in this case is CASSRAGSSGANVLTF. In nucleotides, the sequence is TGCGCCAGCAGTCGGGCAGGGAGCTCTGGGGCCAACGTCCTGACTTTC. The chain links TRBV23-1 with TRBJ2-6; the D segment may tentatively be TRBD1 or TRBD2, each giving 5 matched bases. TRBV23-1 is identified as an open reading frame with a role that is uncertain. The cysteine opens and the phenylalanine closes a CDR3 of 16 amino acids. Of all the DNA, just the CDR3 is kept, 48 bases in frame from base 1. Cut back by 4 bases and 0 bases, the V and J ends lie 10 bases apart.